The 29 T cell receptor beta chains below were found in one sample sequenced in a study of radiotherapy plus CTLA-4 blockade in lung cancer. Using immunoSEQ multiplex PCR, the repertoire was profiled, and TCRdb retains in-frame clones only, with some absent. The sample consists of about 88,000 clones, roughly 70% of them appearing once. The material was peripheral blood, obtained from a patient treated with radiotherapy plus ipilimumab. Source of these receptors: a human donor with non-small cell lung cancer that progressed on radiotherapy plus ipilimumab.

Only a few counts were recorded for this clone. This chain joins TRBV6-5 and TRBJ2-7; 11 bases align to TRBD1. The V segment lost 4 bases and the J segment 2 bases; nucleotides outside the gene matches: 1. Germline V CDR1 and CDR2: MNHEY, SVGAGI. The CDR3 has 14 residues. The CDR3 DNA is TGTGCCAGCAGTTTGGGACAGGGGGCCTACGAGCAGTACTTC. It encodes CASSLGQGAYEQYF.

This clone was seen just once. This rearrangement joins TRBV9 to TRBJ2-3; unclear D gene. Germline CDR1 and CDR2: SGDLS and YYNGEE. V was trimmed by 0 bases and J by 2 bases, leaving 10 bases between them. The CDR3 covers 15 residues. This CDR3 is CASSVGSIPTDTQYF. CDR3 sequence (DNA): TGTGCCAGCAGCGTAGGATCCATTCCCACAGATACGCAGTATTTT.

The gene calls are TRBV19 and TRBJ2-1; tentatively, D is TRBD1 (5 bases). CDR1 and CDR2 from the germline V gene are LNHDA and SQIVND (reference sequence). Trimming removed 3 bases at V and 7 bases at J, with 7 bases between. There are 12 residues in the CDR3. Here the CDR3 reads CASSIRVNEQFF. DNA for the CDR3: TGTGCCAGTAGTATCAGGGTGAATGAGCAGTTCTTC.

This clone was found once. This sequence joins TRBV4-3 and TRBJ1-1; D is uncertain. Germline V gives CDR1 LGHNA, CDR2 YSLEER. V was shortened by 0 bases and J by 6 bases, with 14 bases between the two germline ends. CDR3 size: 15 residues. Here the CDR3 reads CASSQEGNLEPEAFF. DNA of the CDR3: TGCGCCAGCAGCCAAGAAGGAAACCTAGAGCCTGAAGCTTTCTTT.

This chain links TRBV28 with TRBJ2-3, with D unclear. The CDR3 is 15 amino acids. Trimming removed 7 bases at V and 3 bases at J, with 17 bases between. The V gene's germline CDR1 is MDHEN and CDR2 SYDVKM. For the CDR3, the DNA is TGTGCCAGCATAGAGGCCCGGAAAGGGACAGATACGCAGTATTTT. This sequence encodes CASIEARKGTDTQYF.

V and J are TRBV11-2 and TRBJ2-2; D is unclear. This CDR3 has 16 residues. CDR1 and CDR2 (germline): SGHAT, FQNNGV. Trimming removed 1 base at V and 0 bases at J, with 9 bases between. The CDR3 here is CASSLGYGANTGELFF. The CDR3 DNA follows: TGTGCCAGCAGCTTAGGCTACGGCGCGAACACCGGGGAGCTGTTTTTT.

The chain is built from TRBV5-1 and TRBJ2-2; D gene unclear. The CDR3 has 13 amino acids. V was cut by 5 bases and J by 3 bases, with 8 bases left in between. Germline V gives CDR1 SGHRS, CDR2 YFSETQ. DNA for the CDR3: TGCGCCAGCAGGGGGTTGGACACCGGGGAGCTGTTTTTT. Amino acid sequence: CASRGLDTGELFF.

V gene TRBV29-1 combines with J gene TRBJ2-3; possible D gene TRBD1, 5 bases. V was pared by 4 bases and J by 3 bases, with 8 bases between. In germline, CDR1 is SQVTM, CDR2 ANQGSEA. This CDR3 comprises 12 residues. The CDR3: CSVVSGTDTQYF. For the CDR3, the DNA is TGCAGCGTTGTTTCAGGGACAGATACGCAGTATTTT.

This chain joins TRBV2 and TRBJ2-5; 8 nucleotides align to TRBD1. The junction had 1 base not matched to a gene; V was cut back by 4 bases and J by 3 bases. The germline V gene encodes CDR1 SNHLY and CDR2 FYNNEI. The CDR3 contains 13 residues. The CDR3 is CASSATGEETQYF. CDR3 DNA: TGTGCCAGCAGTGCGACAGGGGAAGAGACCCAGTACTTC.

The chain joins TRBV19 to TRBJ2-7, with TRBD1 matching 8 bases. The CDR3 loop spans 13 amino acids. Trimming removed 5 bases from V and 3 bases from J; junction bases left unmatched: 3. Germline V CDR1 and CDR2: LNHDA, SQIVND (reference sequence). Written as DNA, the CDR3 is TGTGCCAGTAGTCGACAGGGGAGCTACGAGCAGTACTTC. Amino acids: CASSRQGSYEQYF. Variable domain in full (rest from reference TRBV19 and TRBJ2-7): DGGITQSPKYLFRKEGQNVTLSCEQNLNHDAMYWYRQDPGQGLRLIYYSQIVNDFQKGDIAEGYSVSREKKESFPLTVTSAQKNPTAFYLCASSRQGSYEQYFGPGTRLTVT.

The gene calls are TRBV7-2 and TRBJ2-2; possibly TRBD1 for D (6 bases). Germline CDR1 reads SGHTA; CDR2 reads FQGNSA. CDR3 length: 14 amino acids. Trimming took off 1 base at V and 8 bases at J, with 11 bases between the two ends. The CDR3 loop reads CASSLVRDKGELFF. CDR3 sequence (DNA): TGTGCCAGCAGCTTAGTCCGGGACAAGGGGGAGCTGTTTTTT. Full variable domain (outside the CDR3, taken from reference TRBV7-2 and TRBJ2-2): GAGVSQSPSNKVTEKGKDVELRCDPISGHTALYWYRQSLGQGLEFLIYFQGNSAPDKSGLPSDRFSAERTGGSVSTLTIQRTQQEDSAVYLCASSLVRDKGELFFGEGSRLTVL.

This clone occurred a few times. The chain employs TRBV5-1 and TRBJ1-1; possible D gene TRBD1, 5 bases. CDR1 and CDR2 from the germline V gene are SGHRS and YFSETQ. Trimming pared 1 base from V and 4 bases from J, leaving 17 bases between. This CDR3 comprises 16 residues. The CDR3 nucleotides read TGCGCCAGCAGCTTGAGACCCCCAGGGCTGGGCACTGAAGCTTTCTTT. It is translated as CASSLRPPGLGTEAFF. The entire variable domain, with the rest obtained from reference TRBV5-1 and TRBJ1-1, is as follows: KAGVTQTPRYLIKTRGQQVTLSCSPISGHRSVSWYQQTPGQGLQFLFEYFSETQRNKGNFPGRFSGRQFSNSRSEMNVSTLELGDSALYLCASSLRPPGLGTEAFFGQGTRLTVV.

The CDR3 bases are TGTGCCTGGAGGACGGCAGGGGGCTATGGCTACACCTTC. Its protein product is CAWRTAGGYGYTF. The chain recombines TRBV30 with TRBJ1-2; 7 nucleotides line up with TRBD1. This CDR3 is built from 13 residues. CDR1 and CDR2 (germline): GTSNPN, SVGIG (reference sequence). The junction had 5 bases not matched to a gene; V was cut back by 3 bases and J by 4 bases.

This chain joins TRBV2 and TRBJ2-3, with 7 nucleotides matching TRBD2. The junction had 9 bases not matched to a gene; V was cut back by 7 bases and J by 5 bases. Per the germline V gene, CDR1 is SNHLY and CDR2 is FYNNEI. The CDR3 is made up of 14 amino acids. The CDR3 reads CASTGAGFLDTQYF. The CDR3 nucleotides are TGTGCCAGCACGGGAGCGGGATTCCTAGATACGCAGTATTTT.

The chain carries TRBV5-4 and TRBJ2-5; no clear D gene. Germline CDR1 and CDR2: SGHNT and YYREEE (reference sequence). Trimming pared 0 bases from V and 4 bases from J, leaving 10 bases between. The CDR3 contains 14 residues. The CDR3 reads CASSLAAEGETQYF. DNA of the CDR3: TGTGCCAGCAGCTTGGCGGCAGAAGGAGAGACCCAGTACTTC.

This chain links TRBV5-1 with TRBJ2-3; 7 bases map to TRBD1. The CDR3 has 14 residues. Germline lookup yields CDR1 SGHRS and CDR2 YFSETQ. The V segment lost 7 bases and the J segment 2 bases; nucleotides outside the gene matches: 7. The CDR3 DNA reads TGCGCCAGCTGCCGGGACAGATCCACAGATACGCAGTATTTT. This gives the protein CASCRDRSTDTQYF.

The V and J genes are TRBV9 and TRBJ1-2; 8 bases map to TRBD1. Looked up from germline, CDR1 is SGDLS and CDR2 is YYNGEE. J gave up 3 bases and V 2 bases, and 12 bases lay outside the gene matches. The CDR3 is 17 amino acids. The DNA of the CDR3 is TGTGCCAGCAGCGTGGGACAGGCGCCCTCAAGCGACTATGGCTACACCTTC. Its protein product is CASSVGQAPSSDYGYTF.

This rearrangement joins TRBV7-2 to TRBJ2-5; D may be TRBD1 or TRBD2 (7 bases each). The V and J ends lost 3 bases and 1 base respectively, with 15 bases between them. Germline loops: CDR1 SGHTA, CDR2 FQGNSA. The CDR3 extends over 16 amino acids. This CDR3 is CASSFLDRTSQETQYF. In DNA, the CDR3 is TGTGCCAGCAGCTTCTTGGACAGGACTAGCCAAGAGACCCAGTACTTC.

The CDR3: CSVLQPAENTGELFF. The CDR3 DNA is TGCAGCGTCCTCCAGCCGGCAGAGAACACCGGGGAGCTGTTTTTT. The V call is TRBV29-1, the J call TRBJ2-2; no clear D gene. Deletions cut 6 bases from V and 1 base from J, with 15 bases between. CDR1 is SQVTM and CDR2 is ANQGSEA in the germline V gene. There are 15 residues in the CDR3.

In its sample, this clone was seen a few times. The CDR3 DNA reads as TGTGCCAGCAGTGACCAACTCTTGTCCCAGCATTTT. It encodes CASSDQLLSQHF. This chain joins TRBV6-1 and TRBJ1-5; D remains unclear. V gave up 3 bases and J gave up 11 bases, with 11 bases separating them. Germline loops: CDR1 MNHNS, CDR2 SASEGT. The CDR3 length is 12 residues.

This chain connects TRBV5-1 to TRBJ2-3, with 12 bases that match TRBD2. The junction had 5 bases not matched to a gene; V was cut back by 7 bases and J by 5 bases. CDR3 size: 14 residues. Per the germline V gene, CDR1 is SGHRS and CDR2 is YFSETQ. As DNA, the CDR3 is TGCGCCAGCTCTAGCGGGAGGGCAGGAGATACGCAGTATTTT. Protein product: CASSSGRAGDTQYF.

The chain has TRBV11-2 and TRBJ1-1; D call uncertain. Trimming cost V 2 bases and J 0 bases, with 7 bases left between them. The CDR3 sequence is 14 residues long. CDR1 and CDR2 (germline): SGHAT, FQNNGV. The CDR3 spells CASSLPGMNTEAFF. In DNA, the CDR3 is TGTGCCAGCAGCTTACCGGGGATGAACACTGAAGCTTTCTTT.

The chain is built from TRBV11-1 and TRBJ2-1; TRBD2 aligns across 9 bases. J gave up 0 bases and V 1 base, and 4 bases lay outside the gene matches. There are 17 residues in the CDR3. Per germline, CDR1 SGHAT and CDR2 FQDESV (reference sequence). The CDR3 DNA sequence: TGTGCCAGCAGCTTAGTACCTAGCGGGATCTCCTACAATGAGCAGTTCTTC. Amino acid sequence: CASSLVPSGISYNEQFF.

V gene TRBV5-4 combines with J gene TRBJ1-2; a possible D gene is TRBD1 (6 bases). CDR1 is SGHNT and CDR2 is YYREEE in the germline V gene (reference sequence). Trimming took off 0 bases at V and 2 bases at J, with 11 bases between the two ends. The CDR3 totals 15 residues. In DNA form, the CDR3 reads TGTGCCAGCAGCTTGGCTTGGACAGACAACTATGGCTACACCTTC. Translating gives CASSLAWTDNYGYTF. Full variable domain (remainder filled in from reference TRBV5-4 and TRBJ1-2): ETGVTQSPTHLIKTRGQQVTLRCSSQSGHNTVSWYQQALGQGPQFIFQYYREEENGRGNFPPRFSGLQFPNYSSELNVNALELDDSALYLCASSLAWTDNYGYTFGSGTRLTVV.

V is TRBV19 and J is TRBJ1-2; D gene ambiguous. With 1 base removed from V and 0 bases from J, the gap between germline ends came to 12 bases. The CDR3 contains 16 residues. Germline CDR1 and CDR2: LNHDA and SQIVND (reference sequence). This CDR3 is CASSIVSGGANYGYTF. The CDR3 DNA sequence: TGTGCCAGTAGTATAGTCAGCGGCGGAGCTAACTATGGCTACACCTTC. The full variable domain, in which reference TRBV19 and TRBJ1-2 provide the parts outside the CDR3, is DGGITQSPKYLFRKEGQNVTLSCEQNLNHDAMYWYRQDPGQGLRLIYYSQIVNDFQKGDIAEGYSVSREKKESFPLTVTSAQKNPTAFYLCASSIVSGGANYGYTFGSGTRLTVV.

The CDR3 sequence: CASSLGSGPTDTQYF. The CDR3 region has the DNA TGTGCCAGCAGCTTGGGTAGCGGACCCACAGATACGCAGTATTTT. The genes are TRBV11-3 and TRBJ2-3; tentative D call: TRBD2 (6 bases). The V gene lost 3 bases and the J gene lost 2 bases, with 12 bases spanning the gap. The CDR3 has 15 amino acids. Germline-derived CDR1 and CDR2 are SGHNT and YENEEA.

This chain uses TRBV20-1 with TRBJ2-1; D ambiguous. Germline-derived CDR1 and CDR2 are DFQATT and SNEGSKA (reference sequence). V was trimmed by 3 bases and J by 5 bases, leaving 5 bases between them. The CDR3 sequence is 11 residues long. CDR3 nucleotide sequence: TGCAGTGCTAGTGACAACAATGAGCAGTTCTTC. As protein: CSASDNNEQFF.

This clone has just one count. The chain is built from TRBV9 and TRBJ1-4; perhaps TRBD1 as D (6 bases). Per germline, CDR1 SGDLS and CDR2 YYNGEE. Trimming shortened V by 3 bases and J by 2 bases, and 17 bases separated the two germline ends. The CDR3 runs 17 residues. CDR3 coding DNA: TGTGCCAGCAGCGCAAACTTCCCGGGGGCGACTAATGAAAAACTGTTTTTT. Its translation: CASSANFPGATNEKLFF.

This clone showed up just a few times. The chain uses TRBV18 and TRBJ1-1; D unclear. The V end lost 3 bases, the J end lost 0 bases, and 17 bases lay between the germline ends. The CDR3 is 17 amino acids. Germline V gene lookup returns CDR1 KGHSH and CDR2 LQKENI. The CDR3, as DNA: TGTGCCAGCTCACCTCGCGGTCCCTCGGTAGTGAACACTGAAGCTTTCTTT. Protein: CASSPRGPSVVNTEAFF. The full variable domain, completed using reference TRBV18 and TRBJ1-1, is NAGVMQNPRHLVRRRGQEARLRCSPMKGHSHVYWYRQLPEEGLKFMVYLQKENIIDESGMPKERFSAEFPKEGPSILRIQQVVRGDSAAYFCASSPRGPSVVNTEAFFGQGTRLTVV.